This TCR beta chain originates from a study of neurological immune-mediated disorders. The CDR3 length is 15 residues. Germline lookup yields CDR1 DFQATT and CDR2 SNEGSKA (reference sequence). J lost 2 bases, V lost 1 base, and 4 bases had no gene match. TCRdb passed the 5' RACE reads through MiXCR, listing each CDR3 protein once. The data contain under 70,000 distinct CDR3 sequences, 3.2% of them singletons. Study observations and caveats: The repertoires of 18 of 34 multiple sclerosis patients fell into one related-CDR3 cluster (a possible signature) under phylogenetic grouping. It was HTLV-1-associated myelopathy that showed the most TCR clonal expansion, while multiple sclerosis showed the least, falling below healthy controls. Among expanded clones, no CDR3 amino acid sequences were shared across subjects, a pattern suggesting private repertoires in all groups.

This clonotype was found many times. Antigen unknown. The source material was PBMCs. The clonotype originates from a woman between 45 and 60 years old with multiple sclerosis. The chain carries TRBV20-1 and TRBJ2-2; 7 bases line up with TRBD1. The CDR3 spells CSARVTGPNTGELFF. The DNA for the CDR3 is TGCAGTGCTAGAGTGACAGGGCCCAACACCGGGGAGCTGTTTTTT.